This TCR beta chain derives from a study of CD8+ T cells in alopecia areata. Study summary: Tofacitinib was taken orally by treated patients, and the dose was 5 to 10 mg twice daily.

About this clone itself: Its antigen remains unidentified.

The CDR3 has 16 residues. V was trimmed by 0 bases and J by 0 bases, leaving 9 bases between them. CDR1 is MNHEY, CDR2 SMNVEV, per germline (reference sequence). Notes on the study in general: Possibly as an HLA-related effect, TCR sharing across patients appeared less clear than in mice. Higher clonality than in normal scalp was seen in lesional scalp, especially alopecia totalis/universalis.

The authors extracted RNA and reverse transcribed it into cDNA as the sequencing template. TCRdb keeps only in-frame clones here, not all; method: immunoSEQ multiplex PCR. The data show 150,000 or so clones, 87% seen once. The chain is built from TRBV27 and TRBJ1-3, with D hard to call. The sequence came from a human donor with alopecia areata. The material was CD8+ T cells sorted from blood, obtained at week 0. For the CDR3, the DNA is TGTGCCAGCAGTTTATCAGGACTGTACTCTGGAAACACCATATATTTT. Translating it yields CASSLSGLYSGNTIYF.